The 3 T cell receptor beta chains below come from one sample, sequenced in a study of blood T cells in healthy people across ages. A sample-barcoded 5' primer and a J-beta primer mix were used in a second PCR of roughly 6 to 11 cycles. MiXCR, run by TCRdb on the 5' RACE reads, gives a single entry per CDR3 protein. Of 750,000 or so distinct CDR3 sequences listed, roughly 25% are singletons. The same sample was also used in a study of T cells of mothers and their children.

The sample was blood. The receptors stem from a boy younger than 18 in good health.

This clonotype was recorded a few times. The CDR3: CSATTGETQYF. In DNA, the CDR3 is TGCAGTGCCACAACTGGGGAGACCCAGTACTTC. This chain links TRBV20-1 with TRBJ2-5; the D is unclear. The V gene's germline CDR1 is DFQATT and CDR2 SNEGSKA (reference sequence). V lost 6 bases and J lost 5, with 10 bases in between. There are 11 residues in the CDR3.

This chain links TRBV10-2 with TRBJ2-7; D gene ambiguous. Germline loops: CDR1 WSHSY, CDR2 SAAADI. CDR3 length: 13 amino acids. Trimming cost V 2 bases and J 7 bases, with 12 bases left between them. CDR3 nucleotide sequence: TGCGCCAGCAGTGAGACCGCTAACCGAGAGCAGTACTTC. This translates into CASSETANREQYF.

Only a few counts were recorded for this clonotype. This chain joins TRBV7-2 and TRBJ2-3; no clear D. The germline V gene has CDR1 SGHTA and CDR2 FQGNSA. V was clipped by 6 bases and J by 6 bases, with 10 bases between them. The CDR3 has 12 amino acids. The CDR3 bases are TGTGCCAGCAGAATAGGATCGGATACGCAGTATTTT. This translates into CASRIGSDTQYF.